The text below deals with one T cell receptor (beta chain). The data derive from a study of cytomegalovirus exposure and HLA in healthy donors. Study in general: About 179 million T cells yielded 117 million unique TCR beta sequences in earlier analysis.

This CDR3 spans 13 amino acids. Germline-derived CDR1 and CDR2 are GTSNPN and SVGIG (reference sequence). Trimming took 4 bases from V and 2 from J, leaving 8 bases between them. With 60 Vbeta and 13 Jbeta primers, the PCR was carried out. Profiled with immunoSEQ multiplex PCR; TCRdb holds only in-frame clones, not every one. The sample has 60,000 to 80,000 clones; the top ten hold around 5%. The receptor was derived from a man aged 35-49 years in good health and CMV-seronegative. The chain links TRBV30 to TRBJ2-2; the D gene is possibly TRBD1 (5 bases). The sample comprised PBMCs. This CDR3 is CAWKQGNTGELFF. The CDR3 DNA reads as TGTGCCTGGAAGCAGGGTAACACCGGGGAGCTGTTTTTT.